This T cell receptor beta chain was found in a study of T cell clonotyping in hematopoietic cell transplantation. A word on this clone: Its antigen is currently unknown.

The study's findings and limits: Pathologically expanded recipient clonotypes increased progressively from day 30 to day 180 as diversity fell.

CDR3 length equals 15 residues. Germline loops: CDR1 SGHRS, CDR2 YFSETQ. With V trimmed by 3 bases and J by 8 bases, 9 bases remained unmatched. The data were produced by immunoSEQ multiplex PCR, yet TCRdb's version contains in-frame clones alone and is incomplete. Of about 16,000 clones in the sample, 80% to 90% are singletons; the top ten hold 3.5% to 4.5%. The V gene is TRBV5-1, the J gene TRBJ2-2; 8 bases line up with TRBD1. The sequencing input was peripheral blood mononuclear cells. The sequence was collected from a woman in her 40s in good health. Some clones in this sample may be carry-over from other donors' samples. This CDR3 is CASSSWDRQPGELFF. DNA for the CDR3: TGCGCCAGCAGCTCATGGGACAGGCAACCGGGGGAGCTGTTTTTT.